These T cell receptor beta chains were read from a single sample in a study of T cells in Graves' hyperthyroidism and ophthalmopathy. MiXCR, run by TCRdb on the multiplex PCR reads, gives a single entry per CDR3 protein. The table includes under 200,000 distinct CDR3 sequences, about 9.4% detected once. The sequenced sample was blood. The receptors here all came from a woman between 18 and 29 years old with Graves' hyperthyroidism that later progressed to Graves' ophthalmopathy. CDR3s include the opening cysteine and the closing phenylalanine or tryptophan. A D gene is named only where the DNA matches it firmly. Clone size appears in some rows only: once, few, many, or a class for an expanded clone.

clone size	V gene	J gene	D gene	CDR3 DNA	CDR3 protein
many	TRBV9	TRBJ1-1	NA	TGTGCCAGCAGCGTAGTAGGACTGATGAACACTGAAGTCCCTGAAGCTTTCTTT	CASSVVGLMNTEVPEAFF
many	TRBV11-2	TRBJ1-1	NA	TGTGCCAGCAGCCCCCACAGGGACACTGAAGCTTTCTTT	CASSPHRDTEAFF
NA	TRBV3-1	TRBJ2-1	TRBD2	TGTGCCATATCGACTGGCGGGAGGTTCCAGAATGAGCAGTTCTTC	CAISTGGRFQNEQFF
NA	TRBV15	TRBJ1-5	TRBD1	TGTGCCACCAGCAGAGTTAGCGGGACAGCACACAATCAGCCCCAGCATTTT	CATSRVSGTAHNQPQHF
once	TRBV20-1	TRBJ2-1	TRBD2	TGCAGTGCTGGTGCCGGGACTAGCGGGTCCTACAATGAGCAGTTCTTC	CSAGAGTSGSYNEQFF
many	TRBV9	TRBJ1-2	TRBD1	TGTGCCAGCAGCGTTGGGACAGGGGGCTTGGCTAACTATGGCTACACCTTC	CASSVGTGGLANYGYTF
NA	TRBV18	TRBJ1-6	NA	TGTGCCAGCTCACCTCTCGTCGAAGTCGGTTCACCCCTCCACTTT	CASSPLVEVGSPLHF
few	TRBV29-1	TRBJ2-2	NA	TGCAGCGCCGACAGGAGGACCGGGGAGCTGTTTTTT	CSADRRTGELFF
few	TRBV5-4	TRBJ1-3	TRBD1	TGTGCCAGCAGCGCGGGACAGGGGGTTGGTGGAAACACCATATATTTT	CASSAGQGVGGNTIYF
NA	TRBV7-2	TRBJ2-1	TRBD2	TGTGCCAGCAGCTTGGAGTTGGGACTAGCGGGAGGCGAGCAGTTCTTC	CASSLELGLAGGEQFF
NA	TRBV4-2	TRBJ1-2	NA	TGTGCCAGCAGCCAAGAGTCGCCGGGGTACTATGGCTACACCTTC	CASSQESPGYYGYTF
many	TRBV20-1	TRBJ1-1	NA	TGCAGTGCTAGAGAGGTGGAAAGGTACACTGAAGCTTTCTTT	CSAREVERYTEAFF
many	TRBV13	TRBJ1-1	NA	TGTGCCAGCAGCCAAGCGGGGGTAGGGTTTGAAGCTTTCTTT	CASSQAGVGFEAFF
many	TRBV28	TRBJ2-1	TRBD1	TGTGCCAGCAGTTTCTTCGGGACAGCATACAATGAGCAGTTCTTC	CASSFFGTAYNEQFF
many	TRBV2	TRBJ2-3	TRBD2	TGTGCCAGCAGCACTAGCGCAGATACGCAGTATTTT	CASSTSADTQYF
many	TRBV2	TRBJ1-6	TRBD1	TGTGCCAGCGCTTTCCGGACAGGGCCAACCCTCCACTTT	CASAFRTGPTLHF
NA	TRBV19	TRBJ1-5	NA	TGTGCCAGTAGTATGGGAGGGACACTAAATCAGCCCCAGCATTTT	CASSMGGTLNQPQHF
NA	TRBV3-1	TRBJ1-1	TRBD1	TGTGCCAGCAGCCAATTCAGGGGGAGGGGCTATAATAACACTGAAGCTTTCTTT	CASSQFRGRGYNNTEAFF
NA	TRBV9	TRBJ2-4	TRBD2	TGTGCCAGCAGGGATTCCGGGACTAGCGGGCTCCACAAAAACATTCAGTACTTC	CASRDSGTSGLHKNIQYF
many	TRBV27	TRBJ1-2	TRBD1	TGTGCCAGCAGTTTTCGGGTCGTGACAGGGGATCCTAACTATGGCTACACCTTC	CASSFRVVTGDPNYGYTF
few	TRBV5-1	TRBJ2-7	TRBD1	TGCGCCAACAGCCGTAGACAGGGCTCCTACGAGCAGTACTTC	CANSRRQGSYEQYF
many	TRBV7-4	TRBJ1-5	TRBD1	TGTGCCAGCAGCTTAGTGGGTCCAGACAGGGTCGGGAGCAATCAGCCCCAGCATTTT	CASSLVGPDRVGSNQPQHF
few	TRBV25-1	TRBJ2-3	NA	TGTGCCAGCAGTGAGGGTATGGTGGATACGCAGTATTTT	CASSEGMVDTQYF
NA	TRBV19	TRBJ1-4	NA	TGTGCCACGACGGGCCATTTCGGGGAAAAACTGTTTTTT	CATTGHFGEKLFF
many	TRBV9	TRBJ2-1	TRBD1	TGTGCCAGCAGCGCGGGGCCCGGGACAGGGGTATACAATGAGCAGTTCTTC	CASSAGPGTGVYNEQFF
many	TRBV24-1	TRBJ2-1	NA	TGTGCCACCAGTGGTGTCGGCGCCGGTGGGATCTACAATGAGCAGTTCTTC	CATSGVGAGGIYNEQFF
many	TRBV13	TRBJ1-2	TRBD1	TGTGCCAGCACCGGGACAGGGGTGTCCTATGGCTACACCTTC	CASTGTGVSYGYTF
many	TRBV6-1	TRBJ1-6	NA	TGTGCCAGCAGTGAAAAGGACTTCTTAATCGGGTCCCTCCACTTT	CASSEKDFLIGSLHF
many	TRBV28	TRBJ1-2	TRBD1	TGTGCCAGCAGTTTAAACCCGGACAGGAAGAACTATGGCTACACCTTC	CASSLNPDRKNYGYTF
few	TRBV3-1	TRBJ2-6	TRBD1	TGTGCCAGCAGCCAAGGGACAGGTCCTAACGTCCTGACTTTC	CASSQGTGPNVLTF
many	TRBV7-9	TRBJ1-6	NA	TGTGCCAGCAACTCTGCCCTGAATAGTAGAGATAATTCACCCCTCCACTTT	CASNSALNSRDNSPLHF
many	TRBV12-3/TRBV12-4	TRBJ2-5	NA	TGTGCCAGCAGCCGTGACAGCCGGGAGACCCAGTACTTC	CASSRDSRETQYF
many	TRBV2	TRBJ2-3	NA	TGTGCCAGCAGTGAGGGGGGGGCTAGCACAGATACGCAGTATTTT	CASSEGGASTDTQYF